This TCR beta chain was identified in a study of regulatory T cells in long-lasting Graves disease. CDR3 length equals 12 residues. The V and J ends lost 8 bases and 4 bases, in that order; junction bases with no gene match: 4. Per germline, CDR1 SNHLY and CDR2 FYNNEI. Indicated time point: newly diagnosed GD, antithyroid drugs for less than 3 months. There was RNA extracted from PBMCs, and the TCR library was made from it. Arm-PCR with iRepertoire HTBI primers amplified the CDR3 regions for these TCR beta libraries. TCRdb reprocessed the multiplex PCR reads with MiXCR, giving one entry per CDR3 protein. The sample lists about 350,000 distinct CDR3 sequences; about 16% were seen once. At least ten counts were recorded for this clonotype. These data are also associated with another study on T cells in Graves' hyperthyroidism and ophthalmopathy.

The specimen was peripheral blood mononuclear cells (PBMCs), collected at new diagnosis, from a patient treated with antithyroid drugs. This TCR was recovered from a woman aged 18-29 years with Graves disease. The V gene is TRBV2, the J gene TRBJ1-2; 7 nucleotides align to TRBD1. The DNA for the CDR3 is TGTGCCAGCGACAGGGAAGGCTATGGCTACACCTTC. As protein: CASDREGYGYTF. Drawing the rest from reference TRBV2 and TRBJ1-2, the complete variable domain is EPEVTQTPSHQVTQMGQEVILRCVPISNHLYFYWYRQILGQKVEFLVSFYNNEISEKSEIFDDQFSVERPDGSNFTLKIRSTKLEDSAMYFCASDREGYGYTFGSGTRLTVV.